Listed below are T cell receptor beta chains from one sample, sequenced in a study of blood T cell dynamics during melanoma immunotherapy. Profiled with immunoSEQ multiplex PCR; TCRdb holds only in-frame clones, not every one. The sample records some 15,000 clones, approximately 84% being singletons. Source: blood, taken from a patient treated with checkpoint blockade. All receptors come from a human donor with melanoma. CDR3s include the opening cysteine and the closing phenylalanine or tryptophan. A D gene is named only where the DNA matches it firmly. Only part of the rows carry a size: once, few, many, or a class if the clone is expanded.

J gene,D gene,clone size,V gene,CDR3 DNA,CDR3 protein
TRBJ2-7,.,.,TRBV5-4,TGTGCCAGCACCACCGGACAGCAGTCCATCTACGAGCAGTACTTC,CASTTGQQSIYEQYF
TRBJ1-2,TRBD1,.,TRBV28,TGTGCCAGCAGTGGACAGGGCTCCGGTGGCTACACCTTC,CASSGQGSGGYTF
TRBJ2-2,TRBD2,.,TRBV5-4,TGTGCCAGCAGCTTAACCCGACTAGCGGGGTACACCGGGGAGCTGTTTTTT,CASSLTRLAGYTGELFF
TRBJ1-6,.,.,TRBV27,TGTGCCAGCAGTCCTCTCATGGGGGATTCACCCCTCCACTTT,CASSPLMGDSPLHF
TRBJ2-4,TRBD1,.,TRBV7-9,TGTGCCAGCAGCCTAAACGGGGGAGACAGGGGTGCCAAAAACATTCAGTACTTC,CASSLNGGDRGAKNIQYF
TRBJ1-1,TRBD1,.,TRBV5-4,TGTGCCAGCAGCCAGAAACAGGGGGCTCACACTGAAGCTTTCTTT,CASSQKQGAHTEAFF
TRBJ1-1,TRBD1,.,TRBV6-5,TGTGCCAGCAGTTACCGGGACAGGGCCGCCTCTGAAGCTTTCTTT,CASSYRDRAASEAFF
TRBJ2-7,.,few,TRBV10-1,TGCGCCAGCAGTGAGCGGTGGAACGAGCAGTACTTC,CASSERWNEQYF
TRBJ2-7,.,.,TRBV5-1,TGCGCCAGCAGCTTGAATCTACAGGGTTACTACGAGCAGTACTTC,CASSLNLQGYYEQYF
TRBJ2-5,.,.,TRBV30,TGTGCCTGGAGTGAATCAAATCCCCAGTACTTC,CAWSESNPQYF
TRBJ1-1,TRBD1,.,TRBV19,TGTGCCAGTAGTATAAATACAGGGGGCACTGAAGCTTTCTTT,CASSINTGGTEAFF
TRBJ2-7,TRBD2,.,TRBV5-1,TGCGCCAGCAGCTCGGGGTCGCGGGGGGTAGGTATCGAGCAGTACTTC,CASSSGSRGVGIEQYF
TRBJ1-1,.,.,TRBV6-6,TGTGCCAGCAGTTCCCGCGTGGGAGGGGCTTTCTTT,CASSSRVGGAFF
TRBJ1-4,.,.,TRBV5-6,TGTGCCAGCAGCTTGAGCGGGGGGCCTAATGAAAAACTGTTTTTT,CASSLSGGPNEKLFF
TRBJ1-5,TRBD1,.,TRBV19,TGTGCCAGTACTCTCGAGGGGGCTCGGCAGCCCCAGCATTTT,CASTLEGARQPQHF
TRBJ2-3,.,.,TRBV7-9,TGTGCCAGCAGCCGTAATCCGGGACCCTCCCCCACGCAGTATTTT,CASSRNPGPSPTQYF
TRBJ1-1,.,.,TRBV12-5,TGTGCTAGTGGCTTCAGTACTTTGCGACAGCCGAACACTGAAGCTTTCTTT,CASGFSTLRQPNTEAFF
TRBJ2-1,.,.,TRBV5-1,TGCGCCAGCAGCTTGGACGGGGTCCCCTACAATGAGCAGTTCTTC,CASSLDGVPYNEQFF
TRBJ2-1,.,.,TRBV21-1,TGTGCCAGCAGCAAAACGTACCAACGGCCAAAGGCCCATGAGCAGTTCTTC,CASSKTYQRPKAHEQFF
TRBJ2-7,.,few,TRBV7-8,TGTGCCAGCAGCTTAGCTAGTTCTGGACCACCTTACGAGCAGTACTTC,CASSLASSGPPYEQYF
TRBJ2-5,.,.,TRBV6-4,TGTGCCAGCAGTCCCTCGAGAGGGTCGGGATTCCCCCAGTACTTC,CASSPSRGSGFPQYF
TRBJ2-7,.,.,TRBV6-6,TGTGCCAGCAGGAACATGGGGGTTGGGGAGCAGTACTTC,CASRNMGVGEQYF
TRBJ2-2,TRBD2,.,TRBV5-4,TGTGCCAGCAGCTTGGGGACTAGTCTTAACACCGGGGAGCTGTTTTTT,CASSLGTSLNTGELFF
TRBJ2-1,.,.,TRBV29-1,TGCAGCGTTCAGAGGGCCTACAATGAGCAGTTCTTC,CSVQRAYNEQFF
TRBJ1-2,.,.,TRBV19,TGTGCCAGTACCCCGGACAGCTCCTATGGCTACACCTTC,CASTPDSSYGYTF
TRBJ2-1,TRBD2,.,TRBV2,TGTGCCAGCAGGGACCCTTTAGCGGGGGGCTACAATGAGCAGTTCTTC,CASRDPLAGGYNEQFF
TRBJ2-5,TRBD1,.,TRBV7-2,TGTGCCAGCAGCTTTCAGGGGGCGTCATTTAGCGGAGAGACCCAGTACTTC,CASSFQGASFSGETQYF
TRBJ2-2,TRBD2,.,TRBV2,TGTGCCAGCAGTGATAGCCCGGGAGGGCCGAGCACCGGGGAGCTGTTTTTT,CASSDSPGGPSTGELFF
TRBJ2-7,.,few,TRBV2,TGTGCCAGCAGTGAAGATCGGCCTAGTTCCTACGAGCAGTACTTC,CASSEDRPSSYEQYF
TRBJ2-7,.,.,TRBV18,TGTGCCAGCTCACCAGGACTAACCTTCTACGAGCAGTACTTC,CASSPGLTFYEQYF
TRBJ1-1,TRBD1,.,TRBV6-5,TGTGCCACCGAGTCAGGGGGCACTGAAGCTTTCTTT,CATESGGTEAFF
TRBJ2-3,.,.,TRBV10-3,TGTGCCATCAGTGGGGCCAGGGGTAGCACAGATACGCAGTATTTT,CAISGARGSTDTQYF
TRBJ1-5,TRBD1,.,TRBV28,TGTGCCAGCAGCGGACAGGGCAATCAGCCCCAGCATTTT,CASSGQGNQPQHF
TRBJ1-5,.,.,TRBV10-2,TGCGCCAGCAGTGGACGGAGCAATCAGCCCCAGCATTTT,CASSGRSNQPQHF
TRBJ2-7,.,once,TRBV5-1,TGCGCCAGCAGCTTGGACAGTCGGGACGAGCAGTACTTC,CASSLDSRDEQYF
TRBJ2-1,.,.,TRBV5-1,TGCGCCAGCAGCTTGGAGGGATTCAAGAACAATGAGCAGTTCTTC,CASSLEGFKNNEQFF
TRBJ2-7,TRBD2,.,TRBV4-2,TGTGCCAGCAGCCAGACCGGGACTAGCGGGACTTACGAGCAGTACTTC,CASSQTGTSGTYEQYF